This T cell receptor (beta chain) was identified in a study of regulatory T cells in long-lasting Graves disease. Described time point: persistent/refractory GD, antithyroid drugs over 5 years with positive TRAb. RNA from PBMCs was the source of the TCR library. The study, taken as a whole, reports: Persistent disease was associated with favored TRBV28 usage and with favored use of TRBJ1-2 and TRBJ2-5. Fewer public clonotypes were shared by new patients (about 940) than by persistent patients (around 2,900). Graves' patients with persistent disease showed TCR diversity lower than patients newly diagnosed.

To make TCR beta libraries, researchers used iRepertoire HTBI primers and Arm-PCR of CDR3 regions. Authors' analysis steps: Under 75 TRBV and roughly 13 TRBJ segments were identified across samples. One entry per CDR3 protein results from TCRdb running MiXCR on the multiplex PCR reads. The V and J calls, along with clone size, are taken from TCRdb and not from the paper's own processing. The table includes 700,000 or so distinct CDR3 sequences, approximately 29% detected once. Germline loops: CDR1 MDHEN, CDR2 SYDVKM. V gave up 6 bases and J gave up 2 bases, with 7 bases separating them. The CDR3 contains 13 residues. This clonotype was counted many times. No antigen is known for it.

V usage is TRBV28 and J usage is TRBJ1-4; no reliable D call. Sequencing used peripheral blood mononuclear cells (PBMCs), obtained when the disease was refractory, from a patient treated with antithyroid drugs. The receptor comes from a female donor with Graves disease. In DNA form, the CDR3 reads TGTGCCAGCAGCCCGGGGACTAATGAAAAACTGTTTTTT. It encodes CASSPGTNEKLFF.